This passage covers 24 T cell receptor beta chains from one sample sequenced in a study of OX40 agonist ivuxolimab in advanced cancers. Libraries were prepared by immunoSEQ multiplex PCR; TCRdb keeps only in-frame clonotypes and omits some of them. This sample yields approximately 70,000 clones, of which approximately 90% are seen a single time; roughly 1% belongs to the top ten. The sample here was CD4+ or CD8+ T cells sorted from blood, taken in a trial of the OX40 agonist ivuxolimab. Source of these receptors: an adult with an advanced solid tumor such as melanoma, head and neck, liver or kidney cancer.

The chain uses TRBV28 and TRBJ1-2, with D possibly being TRBD1 (6 bases). The germline gives CDR1 MDHEN, CDR2 SYDVKM. This CDR3 has 14 amino acids. Trimming removed 2 bases at V and 3 bases at J, with 10 bases between. The CDR3 nucleotides read TGTGCCAGCAGTTTACTACAGGGAGACTATGGCTACACCTTC. Amino acid sequence: CASSLLQGDYGYTF.

This chain connects TRBV18 to TRBJ2-5; weak D call: TRBD1 (5 bases). Trimming took off 0 bases at V and 6 bases at J, with 14 bases between the two ends. The CDR3 is 15 amino acids. CDR1 and CDR2 from the germline V gene are KGHSH and LQKENI. As DNA, the CDR3 is TGTGCCAGCTCACCACCGGCAGGGAATCCACAGACCCAGTACTTC. Residues: CASSPPAGNPQTQYF.

In DNA form, the CDR3 reads TGTGCCAGCTCGAGCGGGAGTGGCGAGCAGTACTTC. Its protein is CASSSGSGEQYF. The chain uses TRBV18 and TRBJ2-7; TRBD2 matches at 8 bases. J was trimmed by 6 bases and V by 6 bases; bases with no gene match: 4. Germline V gene sequence: CDR1 KGHSH, CDR2 LQKENI. The CDR3 is 12 residues long.

This clone has only a few counts. The chain employs TRBV7-2 and TRBJ1-2; 9 bases fit TRBD1. This CDR3 region has 12 residues. Germline V lookup: CDR1 SGHTA, CDR2 FQGNSA. V lost 5 bases, J lost 7 bases, and 2 bases stayed unmatched. The CDR3 loop is CASSPDRGGYTF. CDR3 sequence (DNA): TGTGCCAGCAGCCCGGACAGGGGTGGCTACACCTTC.

The V and J genes are TRBV27 and TRBJ2-1; 7 nucleotides agree with TRBD2. The J segment lost 3 bases and the V segment lost 7 bases, leaving 12 bases of the junction unmatched. This CDR3 region has 16 residues. In germline, CDR1 is MNHEY, CDR2 SMNVEV (reference sequence). CDR3 in amino acids: CASTQMGGGGYNEQFF. CDR3 nucleotides: TGTGCCAGCACACAAATGGGGGGGGGTGGCTACAATGAGCAGTTCTTC.

The chain couples TRBV6-7 to TRBJ2-4; D not resolved. TRBV6-7 is annotated as an ORF whose role is uncertain. With 7 bases removed from V and 5 bases from J, the gap between germline ends came to 12 bases. CDR3 length: 13 residues. CDR3 protein: CASTEPKENIQYF. CDR3 coding DNA: TGTGCCAGCACCGAGCCTAAGGAAAACATTCAGTACTTC.

The table lists this clone with a few counts. This chain uses TRBV10-3 with TRBJ1-1; the D gene is possibly TRBD1 (6 bases). Germline V gives CDR1 ENHRY, CDR2 SYGVKD. The CDR3 consists of 14 residues. V lost 5 bases and J 3 bases, leaving 13 bases between the germline ends. The CDR3: CAISLGGGDTEAFF. The CDR3, as DNA: TGTGCCATCAGTCTGGGAGGGGGGGACACTGAAGCTTTCTTT.

The V and J genes are TRBV11-1 and TRBJ2-5; D uncertain. V lost 2 bases to trimming and J lost 4 bases, with 8 bases between them. The CDR3 extends over 13 amino acids. Looked up from germline, CDR1 is SGHAT and CDR2 is FQDESV (reference sequence). The CDR3 coding sequence is TGTGCCAGCAGCTTAAGAGTAGGAGAGACCCAGTACTTC. Protein: CASSLRVGETQYF.

The rearrangement uses TRBV11-3 and TRBJ2-5, with TRBD1 identical over 8 bases. This CDR3 is built from 15 residues. Trimming removed 3 bases from V and 5 bases from J; junction bases left unmatched: 8. Germline loops: CDR1 SGHNT, CDR2 YENEEA. The chain's CDR3 is CASSLRAGGSETQYF. In DNA form, the CDR3 reads TGTGCCAGCAGCTTGAGGGCAGGGGGCTCGGAGACCCAGTACTTC.

The chain joins TRBV6-5 to TRBJ2-7; D is possibly TRBD1 or TRBD2 (5 bases each). Germline CDR1 is MNHEY and CDR2 is SVGAGI. Trimming removed 6 bases from V and 0 bases from J, with 15 bases in between. CDR3 length: 15 amino acids. CDR3 sequence (DNA): TGTGCCAGCAGATGGATGGGGGTGGGCTCCTACGAGCAGTACTTC. Its translation is CASRWMGVGSYEQYF.

V usage is TRBV7-6 and J usage is TRBJ2-1; TRBD2 matches at 8 bases. Per germline, CDR1 SGHVS and CDR2 FNYEAQ. The CDR3 spans 14 residues. The V gene end was trimmed by 3 bases and the J gene end by 8 bases; junction bases not matched to a gene: 6. CDR3 DNA sequence: TGTGCCAGCAGCTTTCGCGGGGGGATCGATGAGCAGTTCTTC. It codes for CASSFRGGIDEQFF.

This chain joins TRBV19 and TRBJ1-3, with TRBD1 as a possible D gene (6 bases). Germline assignment: CDR1 LNHDA and CDR2 SQIVND (reference sequence). The V end was cut by 5 bases, the J end by 1 base, with 12 bases between. The CDR3 runs to 15 residues. This CDR3 reads CASSRPGASGNTIYF. CDR3 DNA: TGTGCCAGTAGTCGTCCGGGGGCATCTGGAAACACCATATATTTT. Complete variable domain (other parts from reference TRBV19 and TRBJ1-3): DGGITQSPKYLFRKEGQNVTLSCEQNLNHDAMYWYRQDPGQGLRLIYYSQIVNDFQKGDIAEGYSVSREKKESFPLTVTSAQKNPTAFYLCASSRPGASGNTIYFGEGSWLTVV.

The V and J genes are TRBV30 and TRBJ1-5, with 7 positions matching TRBD1. J gave up 6 bases and V 3 bases, and 8 bases lay outside the gene matches. This CDR3 contains 14 residues. Per the germline V gene, CDR1 is GTSNPN and CDR2 is SVGIG (reference sequence). The CDR3 spells CAWRNKGASQPQHF. The DNA for the CDR3 is TGTGCCTGGAGAAATAAGGGGGCAAGTCAGCCCCAGCATTTT.

This clone was counted a few times. The chain carries TRBV6-5 and TRBJ1-1; D is unresolved. Trimming removed 0 bases from V and 7 bases from J, with 3 bases in between. Germline CDR1 MNHEY, CDR2 SVGAGI. This CDR3 spans 11 amino acids. CDR3 region: CASSYSGEAFF. CDR3 DNA: TGTGCCAGCAGTTACTCAGGTGAAGCTTTCTTT.

This clone was observed at least ten times. The chain links TRBV6-5 to TRBJ2-2; D gene unclear. Trimming pared 5 bases from V and 5 bases from J, leaving 9 bases between. The CDR3 runs 13 residues. The V gene's germline CDR1 is MNHEY and CDR2 SVGAGI. In nucleotides, the CDR3 is TGTGCCAGCAGTCCGTCTCCAACCGGGGAGCTGTTTTTT. It encodes CASSPSPTGELFF.

This sequence joins TRBV27 and TRBJ2-1; D is perhaps TRBD1 or TRBD2 (7 bases each). V was cut by 7 bases and J by 10 bases, with 23 bases left in between. Per the germline V gene, CDR1 is MNHEY and CDR2 is SMNVEV (reference sequence). CDR3 length equals 15 residues. Written as DNA, the CDR3 is TGTGCCAGCAACATCATCAGGGGGGGGGCCGTCGAGCAGTTCTTC. This encodes CASNIIRGGAVEQFF.

V is TRBV6-5 and J is TRBJ1-1; TRBD1 agrees at 8 bases. Trimming cost V 6 bases and J 1 base; bases outside gene matches: 7. Germline values: CDR1 MNHEY, CDR2 SVGAGI. The CDR3 totals 15 residues. As DNA, the CDR3 is TGTGCCAGCAGCCGGTCAGGGGGCGAGAACACTGAAGCTTTCTTT. It codes for CASSRSGGENTEAFF.

V is TRBV11-2 and J is TRBJ2-7; the match to TRBD1 covers 9 bases. Germline values: CDR1 SGHAT, CDR2 FQNNGV. The CDR3 sequence is 13 residues long. J lost 6 bases, V lost 5 bases, and 5 bases had no gene match. The CDR3: CASSPDRGGEQYF. CDR3 DNA sequence: TGTGCCAGCAGCCCGGACAGGGGTGGCGAGCAGTACTTC.

The rearrangement joins TRBV7-9 to TRBJ1-1, with D maybe TRBD1 (6 bases). This CDR3 comprises 16 residues. Germline CDR1 SEHNR, CDR2 FQNEAQ (reference sequence). V lost 2 bases, J lost 7 bases, and 20 bases lay in between. CDR3: CASSLISGVGRDEAFF. CDR3 sequence (DNA): TGTGCCAGCAGCTTAATTTCAGGGGTTGGGCGCGATGAAGCTTTCTTT.

This chain joins TRBV7-8 and TRBJ2-1, with D unresolved. Trimming left V 5 bases short and J 4 bases short, with 15 bases between. The germline V gene has CDR1 SGHVS and CDR2 FQNEAQ. The CDR3 runs 15 residues. CDR3 in amino acids: CASSPEHLTYNEQFF. DNA for the CDR3: TGTGCCAGCAGCCCTGAACACCTGACTTACAATGAGCAGTTCTTC.

The chain carries TRBV28 and TRBJ2-3; TRBD1 matches 8 bases. CDR1 MDHEN and CDR2 SYDVKM come from the germline V gene. The CDR3 covers 16 residues. The V gene end was trimmed by 0 bases and the J gene end by 2 bases; junction bases not matched to a gene: 4. The CDR3, as DNA: TGTGCCAGCAGTTTATGGCAGGGGGCGATCACAGATACGCAGTATTTT. Translated, it gives CASSLWQGAITDTQYF.

The rearrangement links TRBV28 to TRBJ2-7, with D possibly TRBD2 on 6 matching bases. The CDR3 is made up of 12 amino acids. The ends were cut back, 7 bases at V and 2 bases at J, with 9 bases in the middle. Germline CDR1 MDHEN, CDR2 SYDVKM. Here the CDR3 DNA reads TGTGCCAGCAAGGGCGGGACCTACGAGCAGTACTTC. It is translated as CASKGGTYEQYF.

This chain uses TRBV28 with TRBJ2-7; D is perhaps TRBD1 (5 bases). Trimming removed 6 bases at V and 1 base at J, with 10 bases between. The germline V gene encodes CDR1 MDHEN and CDR2 SYDVKM. The CDR3 is made up of 13 amino acids. CDR3 protein: CASRGPNSYEQYF. The CDR3 DNA sequence: TGTGCCAGCAGGGGGCCGAATTCCTACGAGCAGTACTTC.

The V gene is TRBV27, the J gene TRBJ2-7; no definite D call. The germline gives CDR1 MNHEY, CDR2 SMNVEV (reference sequence). The V and J ends lost 6 bases and 1 base respectively, with 13 bases between them. This CDR3 region has 14 residues. CDR3 in DNA: TGTGCCAGCAGCCCCCGACGGTCTTCCTACGAGCAGTACTTC. Protein sequence: CASSPRRSSYEQYF.